This TCR beta chain was observed in a study of cytomegalovirus exposure and HLA in healthy donors. The CDR3 contains 15 residues. The V gene's germline CDR1 is MNHNY and CDR2 SVGAGI (reference sequence). The junction had 1 base not matched to a gene; V was cut back by 0 bases and J by 4 bases. Concerning this clone itself: Other DNA variants within this sample encode the same CDR3.

The PCR had 60 Vbeta and 13 Jbeta primers. Produced via immunoSEQ multiplex PCR; TCRdb's table is partial and in-frame only. The sample has 95,000 to 120,000 clones; under 80% are singletons. This receptor was obtained from a woman between 40 and 50 years old in good health and CMV-seropositive. Material: PBMCs. The V and J genes are TRBV6-6 and TRBJ1-2; 11 nucleotides match TRBD1. CDR3 sequence reads: CASSYSGQGVYGYTF. The DNA for the CDR3 is TGTGCCAGCAGTTACTCGGGACAGGGGGTCTATGGCTACACCTTC.